This is a list of T cell receptor beta chains from one sample in a study of blood T cell repertoires in COVID-19. The assay was immunoSEQ multiplex PCR, and TCRdb's table has in-frame clones only and misses some. The sample contains approximately 160,000 clones, around four fifths of which appear only once. The specimen was peripheral blood. The receptors were gathered from a woman at least 80 years old with acute or convalescent COVID-19. Each CDR3 is given with its conserved first and last residue. Each record gives: V gene, J gene, D gene, clone size, CDR3 DNA, CDR3 protein. D genes are given only for firm matches. Only part of the rows carry a size: once, few, many, or a class if the clone is expanded.

TRBV9	TRBJ2-1	-	once	TGTGCCAGCAGCGTAATAGGGGGTGAGCAGTTCTTC	CASSVIGGEQFF
TRBV10-3	TRBJ2-3	-	-	TGTGCCATCAGTGTGGCAGGGTGGGGCACAGATACGCAGTATTTT	CAISVAGWGTDTQYF
TRBV3-1/TRBV3-2	TRBJ1-5	-	-	TGTGCCAGCAGCCAAAATGGGGGGAATCAGCCCCAGCATTTT	CASSQNGGNQPQHF
TRBV7-9	TRBJ1-3	-	-	TGTGCCAGCAGCTTAGGGACAGCTGGAAACACCATATATTTT	CASSLGTAGNTIYF
TRBV3-1/TRBV3-2	TRBJ2-5	TRBD2	-	TGTGCCAGCAGCCAAGTCTGGGGGAGGGCGGAGACCCAGTACTTC	CASSQVWGRAETQYF
TRBV5-5	TRBJ1-5	TRBD1	-	TGTGCCAGCAGCGCCAGGACAGGGGATCAGCCCCAGCATTTT	CASSARTGDQPQHF
TRBV5-1	TRBJ2-7	-	-	TGCGCCAGCGGTGGGTCGGGAACCAACTACGAGCAGTACTTC	CASGGSGTNYEQYF
TRBV30	TRBJ1-1	-	-	TGTGCCTGGAGCGAGGGAGCACGGAACACTGAAGCTTTCTTT	CAWSEGARNTEAFF
TRBV28	TRBJ1-2	-	-	TGTGCCAGCACCACGCCGGGACTTGCGCCCTACTATGGCTACACCTTC	CASTTPGLAPYYGYTF
TRBV7-2	TRBJ2-7	-	-	TGTGCCAGCAGCTTAAGCGGGTACGTGGGCGAGCAGTACTTC	CASSLSGYVGEQYF
TRBV30	TRBJ1-3	-	-	TGTGCCTGGAGTGTTCAGGGGTCAAACACCATATATTTT	CAWSVQGSNTIYF
TRBV5-1	TRBJ2-4	-	-	TGCGCCAGCTCCTTCGGACAGGGAGGGGATTTAGCCAAAAACATTCAGTACTTC	CASSFGQGGDLAKNIQYF
TRBV14	TRBJ1-4	-	-	TGTGCCAGCAGCCAAGTCAGGAATGAAAAACTGTTTTTT	CASSQVRNEKLFF
TRBV6-5	TRBJ1-5	TRBD1	-	TGTGCCAGCACCGAAGGGACAGGCAATCAGCCCCAGCATTTT	CASTEGTGNQPQHF
TRBV7-8	TRBJ1-3	-	-	TGTGCCAGCAGCTTAGACCACTTCTCTGGAAACACCATATATTTT	CASSLDHFSGNTIYF
TRBV29-1	TRBJ2-1	TRBD1	-	TGCAGCGTTGAGGGGTTGAGGGACAGGCCCTACAATGAGCAGTTCTTC	CSVEGLRDRPYNEQFF
TRBV5-1	TRBJ1-4	-	-	TGCGCCAGCAGCTTGGCTACAGCAACTAATGAAAAACTGTTTTTT	CASSLATATNEKLFF
TRBV28	TRBJ2-7	TRBD1	-	TGTGCCAGCAGTTTACCGGGGGACAGGGTTAATTACGAGCAGTACTTC	CASSLPGDRVNYEQYF
TRBV5-4	TRBJ2-3	TRBD2	-	TGTGCCAGCAGCTTCGGGGGGAACACAGATACGCAGTATTTT	CASSFGGNTDTQYF
TRBV6-5	TRBJ1-5	-	few	TGTGCCAGCAGTTACTCATGGAGGAGTGATCAGCCCCAGCATTTT	CASSYSWRSDQPQHF
TRBV9	TRBJ2-1	TRBD2	-	TGTGCCAGCAGCGCGGGACTAGCGGGGGTATACAATGAGCAGTTCTTC	CASSAGLAGVYNEQFF
TRBV6-7	TRBJ2-2	TRBD2	once	TGTGCCAGCAGCCAGGGCCAGCGGGAGGACACCGGGGAGCTGTTTTTT	CASSQGQREDTGELFF
TRBV12-2	TRBJ2-3	-	-	TGTGCAAGTCGGCACAGAAAGAGTGGGAGGGCGAAGACAGATACGCAGTATTTT	CASRHRKSGRAKTDTQYF
TRBV6-5	TRBJ1-3	TRBD1	-	TGTGCCAGCAGTACCGGGGACAGCTCTGGAAACACCATATATTTT	CASSTGDSSGNTIYF
TRBV2	TRBJ1-5	-	-	TGTGCCAGCAGGCCGGCTTGGGGCACTCAGCCCCAGCATTTT	CASRPAWGTQPQHF
TRBV9	TRBJ2-1	-	once	TGTGCCAGCAGCGTAGCGGGAACCGCCTACAATGAGCAGTTCTTC	CASSVAGTAYNEQFF
TRBV29-1	TRBJ1-1	TRBD1	-	TGCAGCGACTACCACAGGGGAAATACTGAAGCTTTCTTT	CSDYHRGNTEAFF